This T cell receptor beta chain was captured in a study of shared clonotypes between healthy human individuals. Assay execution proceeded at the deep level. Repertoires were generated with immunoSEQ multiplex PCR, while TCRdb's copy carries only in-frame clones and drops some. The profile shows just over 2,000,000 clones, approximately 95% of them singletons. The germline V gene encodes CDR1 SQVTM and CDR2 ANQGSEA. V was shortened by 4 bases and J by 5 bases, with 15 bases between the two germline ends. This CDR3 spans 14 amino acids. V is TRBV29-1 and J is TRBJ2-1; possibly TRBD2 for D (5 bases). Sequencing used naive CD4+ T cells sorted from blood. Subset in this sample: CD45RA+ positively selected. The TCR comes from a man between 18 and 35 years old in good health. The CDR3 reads CSVVPGLQNNEQFF. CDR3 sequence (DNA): TGCAGCGTTGTCCCCGGACTGCAAAACAATGAGCAGTTCTTC.